The entry that follows covers one T cell receptor beta chain sequence. Antigen: not known. This entry is derived from a study of T cell responses to AZD1222 COVID-19 vaccine. Assay used: immunoSEQ multiplex PCR; TCRdb lists only in-frame clones, some missing. The sample contains under 45,000 clones, just over 85% of which appear only once. Study observations and caveats: Unmutated variant regions reportedly attract nearly half of all spike-specific TCRs. Clonal diversity may have been underestimated, and the donors were mostly white British, with more females than males.

This CDR3 spans 18 amino acids. Germline lookup yields CDR1 LGHDT and CDR2 YNNKEL (reference sequence). J lost 0 bases, V lost 2 bases, and 11 bases had no gene match. This material consisted of peripheral blood, taken 28 days after the second dose of the MenACWY control vaccine. This clonotype was obtained from an adult who received the MenACWY meningococcal vaccine as a control. The V gene is TRBV3-1 (or the pseudogene TRBV3-2), the J gene TRBJ2-7; 9 nucleotides align to TRBD2. DNA of the CDR3: TGTGCCAGCAGCCAACTAGCCAGACTAGCGGTAAGCTCCTACGAGCAGTACTTC. This sequence encodes CASSQLARLAVSSYEQYF.